Listed here is a single T cell receptor (beta chain). Per the original data handling: Amplified reference gene primers provided the basis for estimating nucleated cell counts. Measured with immunoSEQ multiplex PCR; TCRdb has only the in-frame clones, and not every one. The DNA gave D and trimming, while V, J and clone size come from that table. This repertoire shows some 300,000 clones, about 86% found once; its top ten account for around 14%. This CDR3 has 13 residues. Trimming cost V 4 bases and J 3 bases; bases outside gene matches: 1. In germline, CDR1 is SGHKS, CDR2 YYEKEE (reference sequence). The data derive from a study of blood T cell repertoires in COVID-19. As for the study in general: The analysed material was cDNA or gDNA that came from T cells, B-cell-depleted T cells, or PBMCs.

A Seattle source enrolled patients during active infection and followed them longitudinally. Material: peripheral blood. The clonotype was recovered from a woman in her sixties or seventies with COVID-19, enrolled during active disease. The chain recombines TRBV5-5 with TRBJ2-3; 8 bases are a match to TRBD2. The CDR3 here is CASSRLATDTQYF. The CDR3 DNA reads as TGTGCCAGCAGCAGACTAGCGACAGATACGCAGTATTTT.